Here is one TCR beta chain with its context. Its antigen is not identified. V lost 6 bases and J 3 bases, leaving 15 bases between the germline ends. CDR3 length: 15 amino acids. This sample stems from a study of vaccination and CD4 T cells after COVID-19. Treatment reported: roughly 11-day PBMC culture with coronavirus spike peptide pools or control peptides (ViraFEST assay). The unexposed donor gave CD4+ T cells before the COVID-19 pandemic (2011-2018). The Oncomine TCR Beta short-read assay generated sequence data from the DNA of cultured CD4+ T cells. TCRdb used MiXCR to reprocess the PCR reads, holding one entry per CDR3 protein. The table records roughly 6,500 distinct CDR3 sequences, 33% of them present only once.

Sequenced input: CD4+ T cells from blood, cultured in vitro. The V gene is TRBV12-3 or TRBV12-4, the J gene TRBJ2-1; D may be TRBD2 (7 bases). The TCR was taken from a human donor in good health. The CDR3 protein is CASSLEGGLYNEQFF. The CDR3 nucleotides read TGTGCCAGCAGCCTTGAGGGGGGGCTCTACAATGAGCAGTTCTTC.